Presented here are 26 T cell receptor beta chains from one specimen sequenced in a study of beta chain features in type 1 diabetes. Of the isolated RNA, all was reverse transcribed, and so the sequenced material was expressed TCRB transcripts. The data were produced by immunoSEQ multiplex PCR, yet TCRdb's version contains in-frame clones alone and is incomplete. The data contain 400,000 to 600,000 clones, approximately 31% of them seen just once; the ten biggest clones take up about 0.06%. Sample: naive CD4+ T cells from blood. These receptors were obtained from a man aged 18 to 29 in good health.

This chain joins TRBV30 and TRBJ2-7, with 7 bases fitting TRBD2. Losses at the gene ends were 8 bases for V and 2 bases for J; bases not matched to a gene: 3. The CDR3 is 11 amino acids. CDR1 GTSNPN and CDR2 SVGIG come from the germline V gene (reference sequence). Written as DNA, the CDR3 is TGTGCCGGGGGGGGACCCTACGAGCAGTACTTC. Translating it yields CAGGGPYEQYF. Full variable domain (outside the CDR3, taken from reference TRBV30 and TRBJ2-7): SQTIHQWPATLVQPVGSPLSLECTVEGTSNPNLYWYRQAAGRGLQLLFYSVGIGQISSEVPQNLSASRPQDRQFILSSKKLLLSDSGFYLCAGGGPYEQYFGPGTRLTVT.

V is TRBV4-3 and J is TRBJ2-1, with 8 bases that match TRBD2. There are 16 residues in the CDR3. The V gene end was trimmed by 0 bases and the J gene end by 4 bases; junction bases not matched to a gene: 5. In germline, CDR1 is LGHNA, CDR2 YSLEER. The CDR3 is CASSQELAVNYNEQFF. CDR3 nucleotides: TGCGCCAGCAGCCAAGAACTAGCGGTCAATTACAATGAGCAGTTCTTC.

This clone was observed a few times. The CDR3 here is CASSSAGTYGANVLTF. Written as DNA, the CDR3 is TGTGCCAGCAGCTCCGCCGGGACATATGGGGCCAACGTCCTGACTTTC. The chain combines TRBV7-2 with TRBJ2-6, with D perhaps matching TRBD1 (6 bases). V was clipped by 4 bases and J by 3 bases, with 13 bases between them. The germline V gene encodes CDR1 SGHTA and CDR2 FQGNSA. The CDR3 consists of 16 residues.

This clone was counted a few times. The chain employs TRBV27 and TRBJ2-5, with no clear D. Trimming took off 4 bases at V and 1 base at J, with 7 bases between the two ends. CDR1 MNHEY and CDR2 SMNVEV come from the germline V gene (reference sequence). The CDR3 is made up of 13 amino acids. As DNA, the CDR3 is TGTGCCAGCAGTTGGGCAGCCCAAGAGACCCAGTACTTC. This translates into CASSWAAQETQYF.

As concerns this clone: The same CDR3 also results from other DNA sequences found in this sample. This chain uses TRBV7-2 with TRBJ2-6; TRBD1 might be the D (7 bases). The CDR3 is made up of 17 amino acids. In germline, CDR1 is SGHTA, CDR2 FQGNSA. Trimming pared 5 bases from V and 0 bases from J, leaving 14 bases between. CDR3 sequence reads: CASSPRDRSSGANVLTF. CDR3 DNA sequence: TGTGCCAGCAGCCCGCGGGACAGAAGCTCTGGGGCCAACGTCCTGACTTTC.

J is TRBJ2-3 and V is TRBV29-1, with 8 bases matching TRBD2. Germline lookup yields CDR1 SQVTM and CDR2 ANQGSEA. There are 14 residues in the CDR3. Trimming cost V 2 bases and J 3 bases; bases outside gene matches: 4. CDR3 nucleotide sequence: TGCAGCGTTGAAAAAGGGACTAGGACAGATACGCAGTATTTT. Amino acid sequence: CSVEKGTRTDTQYF.

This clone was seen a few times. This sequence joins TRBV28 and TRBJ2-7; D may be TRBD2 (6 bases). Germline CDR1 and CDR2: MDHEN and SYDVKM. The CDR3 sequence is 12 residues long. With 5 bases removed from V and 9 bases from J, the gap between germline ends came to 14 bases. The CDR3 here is CASSGGVPRQYF. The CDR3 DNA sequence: TGTGCCAGCAGTGGCGGGGTCCCCCGGCAGTACTTC.

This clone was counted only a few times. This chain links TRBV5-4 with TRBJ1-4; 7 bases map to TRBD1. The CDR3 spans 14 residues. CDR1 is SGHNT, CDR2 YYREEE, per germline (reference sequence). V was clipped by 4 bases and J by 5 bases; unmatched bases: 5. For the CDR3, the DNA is TGTGCCAGCAGCCGAGGACAGGCGAATGAAAAACTGTTTTTT. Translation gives CASSRGQANEKLFF.

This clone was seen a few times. As DNA, the CDR3 is TGTGCCAGCAGCCTGACTCACGAGCAGTACTTC. Translation: CASSLTHEQYF. The genes are TRBV6-5 and TRBJ2-7; no clear D gene. CDR1 and CDR2 from the germline V gene are MNHEY and SVGAGI. The CDR3 is made up of 11 amino acids. The V end was cut by 6 bases, the J end by 5 bases, with 8 bases between.

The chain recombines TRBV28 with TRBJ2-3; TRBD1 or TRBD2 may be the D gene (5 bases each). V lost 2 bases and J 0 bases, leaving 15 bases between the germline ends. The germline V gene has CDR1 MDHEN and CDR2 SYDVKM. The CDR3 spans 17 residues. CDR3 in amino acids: CASSLRAGSGSTDTQYF. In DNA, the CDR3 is TGTGCCAGCAGTTTACGGGCAGGGAGTGGCAGCACAGATACGCAGTATTTT.

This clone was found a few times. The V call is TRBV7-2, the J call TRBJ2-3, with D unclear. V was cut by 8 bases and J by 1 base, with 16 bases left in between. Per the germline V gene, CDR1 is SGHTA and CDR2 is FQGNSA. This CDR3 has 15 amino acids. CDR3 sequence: CASGPFFSGTDTQYF. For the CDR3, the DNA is TGTGCCAGCGGGCCTTTCTTCTCGGGCACAGATACGCAGTATTTT.

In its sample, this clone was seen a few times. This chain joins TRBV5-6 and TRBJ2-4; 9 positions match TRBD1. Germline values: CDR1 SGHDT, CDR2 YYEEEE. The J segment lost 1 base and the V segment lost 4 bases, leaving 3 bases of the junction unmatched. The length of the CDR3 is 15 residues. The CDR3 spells CASSRDRVAKNIQYF. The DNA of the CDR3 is TGTGCCAGCAGCCGGGACAGGGTGGCCAAAAACATTCAGTACTTC. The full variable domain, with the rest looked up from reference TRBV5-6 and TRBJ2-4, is DAGVTQSPTHLIKTRGQQVTLRCSPKSGHDTVSWYQQALGQGPQFIFQYYEEEERQRGNFPDRFSGHQFPNYSSELNVNALLLGDSALYLCASSRDRVAKNIQYFGAGTRLSVL.

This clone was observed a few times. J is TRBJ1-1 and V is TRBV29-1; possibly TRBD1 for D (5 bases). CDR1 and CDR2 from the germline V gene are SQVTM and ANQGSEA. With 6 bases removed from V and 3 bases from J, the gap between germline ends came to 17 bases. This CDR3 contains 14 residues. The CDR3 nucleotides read TGCAGCGTCCTTGGGGGGTTAAGGGACACTGAAGCTTTCTTT. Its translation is CSVLGGLRDTEAFF.

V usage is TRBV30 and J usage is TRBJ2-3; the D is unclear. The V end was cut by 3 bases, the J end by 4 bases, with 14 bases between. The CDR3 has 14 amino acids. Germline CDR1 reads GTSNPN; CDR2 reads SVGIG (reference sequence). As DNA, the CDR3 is TGTGCCTGGAGAACGGTCCTCTTTTCAGATACGCAGTATTTT. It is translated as CAWRTVLFSDTQYF.

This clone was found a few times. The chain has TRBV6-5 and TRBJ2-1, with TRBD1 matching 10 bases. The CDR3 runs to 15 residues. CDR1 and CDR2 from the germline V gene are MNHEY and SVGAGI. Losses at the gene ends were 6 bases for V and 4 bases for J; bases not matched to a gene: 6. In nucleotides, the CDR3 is TGTGCCAGCAGAACGGGACAGGGGAAGTACAATGAGCAGTTCTTC. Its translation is CASRTGQGKYNEQFF.

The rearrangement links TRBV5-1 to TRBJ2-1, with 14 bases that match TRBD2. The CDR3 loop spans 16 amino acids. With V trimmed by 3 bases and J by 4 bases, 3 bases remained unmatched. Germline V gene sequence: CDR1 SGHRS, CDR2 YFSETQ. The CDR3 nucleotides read TGCGCCAGCAGCTCCGGGACTAGCGGGAGATACAATGAGCAGTTCTTC. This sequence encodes CASSSGTSGRYNEQFF.

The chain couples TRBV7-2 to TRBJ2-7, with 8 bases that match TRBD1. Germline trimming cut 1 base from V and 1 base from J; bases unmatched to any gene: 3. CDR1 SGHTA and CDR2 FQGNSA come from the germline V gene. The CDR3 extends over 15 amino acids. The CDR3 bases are TGTGCCAGCAGCTTAGTGCGGACAGGGTCCTACGAGCAGTACTTC. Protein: CASSLVRTGSYEQYF.

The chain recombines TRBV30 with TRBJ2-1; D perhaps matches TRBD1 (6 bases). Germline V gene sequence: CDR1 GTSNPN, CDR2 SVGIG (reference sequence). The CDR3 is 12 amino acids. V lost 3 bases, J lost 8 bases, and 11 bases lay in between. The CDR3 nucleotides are TGTGCCTGGAGGATACAGGGCCATGAGCAGTTCTTC. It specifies CAWRIQGHEQFF.

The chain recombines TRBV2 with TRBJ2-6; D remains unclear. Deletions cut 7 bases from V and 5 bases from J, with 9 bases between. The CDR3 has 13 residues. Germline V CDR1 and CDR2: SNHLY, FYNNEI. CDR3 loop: CASILLWANVLTF. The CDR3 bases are TGTGCCAGCATCCTCCTCTGGGCCAACGTCCTGACTTTC.

CDR3 coding DNA: TGCAGCGTTGATCAGAACTATGGCTACACCTTC. Translating it yields CSVDQNYGYTF. The genes are TRBV29-1 and TRBJ1-2, with no clear D. The length of the CDR3 is 11 residues. The V and J ends lost 3 bases and 2 bases respectively, with 4 bases between them. CDR1 is SQVTM, CDR2 ANQGSEA, per germline.

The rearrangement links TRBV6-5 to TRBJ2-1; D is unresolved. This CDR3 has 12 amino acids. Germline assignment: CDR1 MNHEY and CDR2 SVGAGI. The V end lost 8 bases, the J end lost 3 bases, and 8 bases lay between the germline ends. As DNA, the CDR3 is TGTGCCAGCGGCGAGGTCTACAATGAGCAGTTCTTC. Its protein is CASGEVYNEQFF.

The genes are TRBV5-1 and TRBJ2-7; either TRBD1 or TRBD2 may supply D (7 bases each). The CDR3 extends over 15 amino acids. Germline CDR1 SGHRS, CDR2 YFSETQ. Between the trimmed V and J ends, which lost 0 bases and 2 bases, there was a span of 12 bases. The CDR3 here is CASSLASGTAYEQYF. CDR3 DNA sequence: TGCGCCAGCAGCTTGGCAAGCGGGACAGCCTACGAGCAGTACTTC.

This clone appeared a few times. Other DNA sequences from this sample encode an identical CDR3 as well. The CDR3 DNA reads as TGCAGTGCTAGGCTCGACTACGAGCAGTACTTC. It is translated as CSARLDYEQYF. The chain joins TRBV20-1 to TRBJ2-7; the D is unclear. Germline V CDR1 and CDR2: DFQATT, SNEGSKA (reference sequence). V lost 3 bases, J lost 3 bases, and 6 bases lay in between. CDR3 length equals 11 residues.

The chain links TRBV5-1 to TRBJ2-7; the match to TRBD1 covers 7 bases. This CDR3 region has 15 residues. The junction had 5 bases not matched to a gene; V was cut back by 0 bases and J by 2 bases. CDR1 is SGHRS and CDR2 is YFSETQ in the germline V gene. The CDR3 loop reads CASSLAGDSTYEQYF. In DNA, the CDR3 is TGCGCCAGCAGCTTGGCCGGGGACAGTACCTACGAGCAGTACTTC.

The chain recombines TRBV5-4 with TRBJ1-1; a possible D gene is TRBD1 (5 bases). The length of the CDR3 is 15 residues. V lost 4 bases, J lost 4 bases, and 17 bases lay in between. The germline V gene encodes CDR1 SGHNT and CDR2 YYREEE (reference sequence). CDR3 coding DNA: TGTGCCAGCAGCGCCCAAAGCCGGGGGGGCACTGAAGCTTTCTTT. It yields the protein CASSAQSRGGTEAFF.

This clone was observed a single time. CDR3 DNA sequence: TGTGCCTGGGGAGTGGCGTCCTACGAGCAGTACTTC. Protein sequence: CAWGVASYEQYF. This chain uses TRBV30 with TRBJ2-5; no firm D call. TRBJ2-7 matches the DNA end more closely, so the J call is doubtful. Germline V gives CDR1 GTSNPN, CDR2 SVGIG (reference sequence). CDR3 length: 12 residues.